A selection of T cell receptor beta chains follows, all from one sample in a study of regulatory T cells in long-lasting Graves disease. From the multiplex PCR reads, TCRdb called clonotypes with MiXCR, one entry per CDR3 protein. Of about 540,000 distinct CDR3 sequences in the sample, approximately 13% were seen once. These data were also reused for a study on T cells in Graves' hyperthyroidism and ophthalmopathy.

Source: peripheral blood mononuclear cells (PBMCs), taken at new diagnosis, from a patient treated with antithyroid drugs. Receptors were obtained from a man aged 25-45 years with Graves disease. The CDR3 runs from the conserved cysteine through the conserved F or W. Fields, in order: D gene, J gene, clone size, V gene, CDR3 DNA, CDR3 protein. A D gene is named only where the DNA matches it firmly. Not all rows give a size; the values are once, few, many and, for expanded clones, a class.

D gene: -; J gene: TRBJ2-2; clone size: -; V gene: TRBV6-1; CDR3 DNA: TGTGCCAGCGGCCGACAGTCCGGGGAGCTGTTTTTT; CDR3 protein: CASGRQSGELFF
D gene: -; J gene: TRBJ1-1; clone size: many; V gene: TRBV19; CDR3 DNA: TGTGCCAGTAGGATCCCACGGACAAACACTGAAGCTTTCTTT; CDR3 protein: CASRIPRTNTEAFF
D gene: TRBD1; J gene: TRBJ2-7; clone size: many; V gene: TRBV2; CDR3 DNA: TGTGCCAGCAGTGAACAGGGACAGGGTGTGACCGAGCAGTACTTC; CDR3 protein: CASSEQGQGVTEQYF
D gene: -; J gene: TRBJ1-4; clone size: once; V gene: TRBV7-9; CDR3 DNA: TGTGCCAGCAGCTTAGTAAGTGGCGGAGAAAAACTGTTTTTT; CDR3 protein: CASSLVSGGEKLFF
D gene: -; J gene: TRBJ2-2; clone size: many; V gene: TRBV13; CDR3 DNA: TGTGCCAGCAATGGGGGGCTCGGCGGGGAGCTGTTTTTT; CDR3 protein: CASNGGLGGELFF
D gene: -; J gene: TRBJ1-1; clone size: many; V gene: TRBV29-1; CDR3 DNA: TGCAGCGATCTTAGCATGATGAACACTGAAGCTTTCTTT; CDR3 protein: CSDLSMMNTEAFF
D gene: -; J gene: TRBJ2-1; clone size: many; V gene: TRBV12-3/TRBV12-4; CDR3 DNA: TGTGCCAGCAGGGGACGCGGAGGAGGGGGGAATGAGCAGTTCTTC; CDR3 protein: CASRGRGGGGNEQFF
D gene: -; J gene: TRBJ1-5; clone size: few; V gene: TRBV30; CDR3 DNA: TGTGCCTGGAGTGAAGGGGAGCAGCCCCAGCATTTT; CDR3 protein: CAWSEGEQPQHF
D gene: -; J gene: TRBJ1-3; clone size: -; V gene: TRBV13; CDR3 DNA: TGTGCCAGCAGCTCCACGAGAGACAGTCCTGGAAACACCATATATTTT; CDR3 protein: CASSSTRDSPGNTIYF
D gene: TRBD2; J gene: TRBJ2-7; clone size: many; V gene: TRBV27; CDR3 DNA: TGTGCCAGCAGTTTTCTAGCGGGAAGGGAGAAATACGAGCAGTACTTC; CDR3 protein: CASSFLAGREKYEQYF
D gene: TRBD2; J gene: TRBJ2-3; clone size: many; V gene: TRBV28; CDR3 DNA: TGTGCCAGCAGCCGACTAGCGGGACTCACAGATACGCAGTATTTT; CDR3 protein: CASSRLAGLTDTQYF
D gene: -; J gene: TRBJ2-2; clone size: -; V gene: TRBV5-1; CDR3 DNA: TGCGCCAGCAGCCTTCCGGGAACTAACACCGGGGAGCTGTTTTTT; CDR3 protein: CASSLPGTNTGELFF
D gene: -; J gene: TRBJ2-7; clone size: many; V gene: TRBV11-2; CDR3 DNA: TGTGCCAGCAGCTTAACTGACACCTACGAGCAGTACTTC; CDR3 protein: CASSLTDTYEQYF
D gene: -; J gene: TRBJ2-7; clone size: many; V gene: TRBV12-3/TRBV12-4; CDR3 DNA: TGTGCCAGCAGCGACGGATCATCTAGCGCCGAGCAGTACTTC; CDR3 protein: CASSDGSSSAEQYF
D gene: -; J gene: TRBJ2-5; clone size: -; V gene: TRBV20-1; CDR3 DNA: TGCAGTGCTACGAAAGGGGTTGAATGGGAGACCCAGTACTTC; CDR3 protein: CSATKGVEWETQYF
D gene: TRBD2; J gene: TRBJ2-2; clone size: few; V gene: TRBV20-1; CDR3 DNA: TGCAGCGCGCGACTAGCGGGGGAAGGGGAGCTGTTTTTT; CDR3 protein: CSARLAGEGELFF
D gene: -; J gene: TRBJ1-6; clone size: -; V gene: TRBV28; CDR3 DNA: TGTGCCAGCAGTTTCAGGGCCCGCGGGGTACCCCTCCACTTT; CDR3 protein: CASSFRARGVPLHF
D gene: TRBD2; J gene: TRBJ2-2; clone size: many; V gene: TRBV10-3; CDR3 DNA: TGTGCCATCCAGAGCGGGAGCCGGGGCGGGGAGCTGTTTTTT; CDR3 protein: CAIQSGSRGGELFF
D gene: TRBD1; J gene: TRBJ1-1; clone size: -; V gene: TRBV6-1; CDR3 DNA: TGTGCCAGCACGCGTGGACAGGGGACATCCACTGAAGCTTTCTTT; CDR3 protein: CASTRGQGTSTEAFF
D gene: -; J gene: TRBJ2-7; clone size: -; V gene: TRBV14; CDR3 DNA: TGTGCCAGCAGCCACTGGGGGTCCCATCACGAGCAGTACTTC; CDR3 protein: CASSHWGSHHEQYF
D gene: -; J gene: TRBJ2-2; clone size: few; V gene: TRBV12-3/TRBV12-4; CDR3 DNA: TGTGCCAGCAGTGTATCCACTTACACCGGGGAGCTGTTTTTT; CDR3 protein: CASSVSTYTGELFF
D gene: -; J gene: TRBJ1-1; clone size: many; V gene: TRBV30; CDR3 DNA: TGTGCCTGGATGGATGGTTGGGACACTGAAGCTTTCTTT; CDR3 protein: CAWMDGWDTEAFF
D gene: TRBD2; J gene: TRBJ2-3; clone size: many; V gene: TRBV5-1; CDR3 DNA: TGCGCCAGCAGCTCGGGGACTAGCGGGTGGTATTTT; CDR3 protein: CASSSGTSGWYF
D gene: TRBD1; J gene: TRBJ1-1; clone size: many; V gene: TRBV7-2; CDR3 DNA: TGTGCCAGCAGCCCCCGGGACAGGGAAATGAACACTGAAGCTTTCTTT; CDR3 protein: CASSPRDREMNTEAFF
D gene: -; J gene: TRBJ2-3; clone size: many; V gene: TRBV11-3; CDR3 DNA: TGTGCCAGCAGCTTACGAGGCGCCCTGGGCGGTAGCACAGATACGCAGTATTTT; CDR3 protein: CASSLRGALGGSTDTQYF
D gene: -; J gene: TRBJ2-5; clone size: many; V gene: TRBV6-1; CDR3 DNA: TGTGCCAGCGTAAGACAGAAGCAAGAGACCCAGTACTTC; CDR3 protein: CASVRQKQETQYF